Following are 8 T cell receptor beta chains from one sample sequenced in a study of blood T cell repertoires in COVID-19. Measured with immunoSEQ multiplex PCR; TCRdb has only the in-frame clones, and not every one. The profile shows 65,000 to 90,000 clones, about 90% of them singletons. Material for sequencing was peripheral blood. The receptors come from a human donor in a cohort sampled during active COVID-19.

The rearrangement joins TRBV7-9 to TRBJ1-1; D gene uncertain. In germline, CDR1 is SEHNR, CDR2 FQNEAQ (reference sequence). The V end was cut by 2 bases, the J end by 3 bases, with 13 bases between. The CDR3 contains 15 residues. The CDR3 loop reads CASSLSLTRDTEAFF. Here the CDR3 DNA reads TGTGCCAGCAGCTTATCATTGACGAGGGACACTGAAGCTTTCTTT.

The chain links TRBV4-2 to TRBJ2-5, with TRBD1 as a possible D gene (5 bases). The V end was cut by 1 base, the J end by 3 bases, with 9 bases between. The germline V gene has CDR1 LGHNA and CDR2 YNFKEQ. This CDR3 spans 14 amino acids. CDR3 in amino acids: CASSQVEGEETQYF. The CDR3 coding sequence is TGTGCCAGCAGCCAAGTAGAAGGGGAAGAGACCCAGTACTTC.

The chain couples TRBV6-2 or TRBV6-3 to TRBJ2-4; D perhaps matches TRBD1 (5 bases). Trimming removed 0 bases from V and 8 bases from J, with 11 bases in between. The CDR3 has 14 amino acids. CDR1 and CDR2 (germline): MNHEY, SVGEGT. The CDR3 loop reads CASSYSGRWDIQYF. Written as DNA, the CDR3 is TGTGCCAGCAGTTACTCGGGGCGTTGGGACATTCAGTACTTC.

The J gene is TRBJ2-2, the V gene TRBV10-1, with 7 bases fitting TRBD1. The CDR3 is 15 residues long. The ends lost 5 bases at V and 5 bases at J; junction bases unmatched: 8. Germline loops: CDR1 WNHNN, CDR2 SYGVQD (reference sequence). In DNA form, the CDR3 reads TGCGCCAGCAGTTCTAACAGGGGCATAACCGGGGAGCTGTTTTTT. Encoded protein: CASSSNRGITGELFF.

A note on this clone: The sample carries other DNA sequences with the same CDR3. The rearrangement links TRBV6-6 to TRBJ1-5; 8 bases agree with TRBD1. The trim removed 6 bases at V and 6 bases at J, leaving 7 bases unmatched. Germline CDR1 and CDR2: MNHNY and SVGAGI (reference sequence). The CDR3 loop spans 14 amino acids. The chain's CDR3 is CASRFGQGGQPQHF. The CDR3 DNA reads TGTGCCAGCAGATTCGGACAGGGTGGTCAGCCCCAGCATTTT.

The V gene is TRBV19, the J gene TRBJ2-2; tentatively, D is TRBD2 (6 bases). V was cut by 1 base and J by 4 bases, with 7 bases left in between. Germline-derived CDR1 and CDR2 are LNHDA and SQIVND (reference sequence). The CDR3 is made up of 14 amino acids. The CDR3 region is CASSIGRGTGELFF. The CDR3 DNA sequence: TGTGCCAGTAGTATAGGGAGGGGCACCGGGGAGCTGTTTTTT.

The chain employs TRBV7-8 and TRBJ2-7, with D possibly TRBD1 on 6 matching bases. V gave up 3 bases and J gave up 2 bases, with 8 bases separating them. The germline V gene encodes CDR1 SGHVS and CDR2 FQNEAQ. The CDR3 spans 13 residues. For the CDR3, the DNA is TGTGCCAGCAGCTTGGACAGAGCCTACGAGCAGTACTTC. Translated, it gives CASSLDRAYEQYF.

The rearrangement uses TRBV5-1 and TRBJ2-5; 8 bases fit TRBD2. CDR3 length: 16 residues. The V segment lost 4 bases and the J segment 5 bases; nucleotides outside the gene matches: 13. Germline assignment: CDR1 SGHRS and CDR2 YFSETQ. Here the CDR3 DNA reads TGCGCCAGCAGCCCCTCGGGGGGGACTACCTGGGAGACCCAGTACTTC. It specifies CASSPSGGTTWETQYF.